This entry describes one T cell receptor beta chain. The specificity of this receptor is unknown. Base qualities are not provided; no much larger clone lies one nucleotide away. This sample was taken from a study of response to subunit inactivated influenza vaccine (dated by TCRdb to between 2017 and 2018). About the study as a whole: To follow how T cells responded to a trivalent subunit inactivated influenza vaccine, the researchers relied on deep quantitative profiling of the T cell receptor repertoire.

Libraries were prepared through RT-PCR. The data were produced on an Illumina HiSeq 2500. The public reads were quality trimmed at Q25 with fastp and then assembled into clones with MiXCR by TCRdb, keeping productive beta chains. Every entry covers one CDR3 protein and lists the most common genes and DNA from its rows. For this sample there are over 650,000 distinct CDR3 sequences; around a sixth appear just once. Approximately 10% of the sample belongs to the ten largest clones. The germline V gene (reference sequence) sets CDR1 to SEHNR and CDR2 to FQNEAQ. The V and J ends are trimmed by 4 bases and 7 bases, leaving 19 bases between them. The CDR3 holds 16 amino acids from the cysteine to the phenylalanine. Only CDR3 DNA remains: 48 bases, in frame from the first base. The paper's findings and limits, for the study overall: The authors suggested that each seasonal influenza vaccination may recruit only a limited number of new T cells.

This chain joins TRBV7-9 to TRBJ1-4; no D gene is confidently identified. The sample consisted of PBMCs from blood, taken around 5 days after vaccination. The source is a man aged 45-65 years who received an inactivated influenza vaccine. Donor details come from another sample of the same person, matched by shared clones. At the DNA level, the sequence is TGTGCCAGCAGCTCCTCGAGTCTCACCCAAGGTGAAAAACTGTTTTTT. Its product reads: CASSSSSLTQGEKLFF.